Following are 30 T cell receptor beta chains from one sample sequenced in a study of blood T cell repertoires in COVID-19. Using immunoSEQ multiplex PCR, the repertoire was profiled, and TCRdb retains in-frame clones only, with some absent. The sample consists of about 160,000 clones, 85% of them appearing once. The source material was peripheral blood. The origin of the receptors is a human donor with acute or convalescent COVID-19. The donor label of this sample is uncertain.

The V and J genes are TRBV7-9 and TRBJ2-7, with TRBD1 matching over 10 bases. The CDR3 length is 15 residues. The V and J ends lost 5 bases and 7 bases, in that order; junction bases with no gene match: 11. Germline V gene data show CDR1 as SEHNR and CDR2 as FQNEAQ (reference sequence). CDR3 amino acids: CASSLSRGTGVEQYF. DNA for the CDR3: TGTGCCAGCAGCCTCAGTAGGGGGACAGGGGTGGAGCAGTACTTC.

The genes are TRBV5-1 and TRBJ1-5; 7 bases fit TRBD1. The CDR3 is made up of 15 amino acids. Trimming removed 4 bases from V and 3 bases from J; junction bases left unmatched: 7. Germline V gene lookup returns CDR1 SGHRS and CDR2 YFSETQ. The CDR3 loop reads CASSESGQNNQPQHF. CDR3 DNA sequence: TGCGCCAGCAGCGAATCGGGACAGAACAATCAGCCCCAGCATTTT. Filled out from reference TRBV5-1 and TRBJ1-5, the complete variable domain reads KAGVTQTPRYLIKTRGQQVTLSCSPISGHRSVSWYQQTPGQGLQFLFEYFSETQRNKGNFPGRFSGRQFSNSRSEMNVSTLELGDSALYLCASSESGQNNQPQHFGDGTRLSIL.

The CDR3 bases are TGTGCCAGTAGCTCTAGCGGGAGCCAGACCCAGTACTTC. The encoded protein is CASSSSGSQTQYF. The chain recombines TRBV19 with TRBJ2-5; TRBD2 matches 10 bases. CDR1 is LNHDA and CDR2 is SQIVND in the germline V gene (reference sequence). Losses at the gene ends were 6 bases for V and 6 bases for J; bases not matched to a gene: 4. This CDR3 spans 13 amino acids.

For the CDR3, the DNA is TGTGCCAGCAGTTTACTTGACTATGGCTACACCTTC. It yields the protein CASSLLDYGYTF. J is TRBJ1-2 and V is TRBV12-3 or TRBV12-4; no reliable D call. The CDR3 covers 12 residues. The V end was cut by 2 bases, the J end by 3 bases, with 4 bases between.

The chain uses TRBV7-9 and TRBJ2-1; 7 positions match TRBD1. Germline V gene lookup returns CDR1 SEHNR and CDR2 FQNEAQ (reference sequence). The V and J ends lost 2 bases and 4 bases, in that order; junction bases with no gene match: 8. The CDR3 contains 16 residues. The CDR3 region is CASSLSGRGRYNEQFF. The DNA for the CDR3 is TGTGCCAGCAGCTTAAGTGGCAGGGGGAGATACAATGAGCAGTTCTTC.

Only a few counts were recorded for this clone. This chain connects TRBV5-1 to TRBJ1-1, with D tentatively TRBD1 (6 bases). The germline CDR1 and CDR2 sequences are SGHRS and YFSETQ. Trimming left V 4 bases short and J 0 bases short, with 13 bases between. The CDR3 extends over 15 amino acids. CDR3 amino acids: CASSGTGFMNTEAFF. The CDR3 nucleotides read TGCGCCAGCAGCGGAACAGGGTTCATGAACACTGAAGCTTTCTTT.

J is TRBJ1-2 and V is TRBV15; 7 bases line up with TRBD1. The CDR3 runs 14 residues. Germline V lookup: CDR1 LNHNV, CDR2 YYDKDF (reference sequence). V was pared by 3 bases and J by 4 bases, with 5 bases of the junction left unmatched. The CDR3: CATSSQGGGYGYTF. Here the CDR3 DNA reads TGTGCCACCAGCAGCCAAGGGGGCGGCTATGGCTACACCTTC.

J is TRBJ2-6 and V is TRBV2; TRBD1 might be the D (6 bases). The germline V gene has CDR1 SNHLY and CDR2 FYNNEI. V was cut by 6 bases and J by 1 base, with 16 bases left in between. This CDR3 region has 17 residues. CDR3 nucleotides: TGTGCCAGCAGCGTCCAGGGGCGAAGGTCTGGGGCCAACGTCCTGACTTTC. It encodes CASSVQGRRSGANVLTF.

The chain uses TRBV4-1 and TRBJ1-1; 12 bases fit TRBD1. V dropped 3 bases and J dropped 4; count of bases not matched to a gene: 9. CDR3 length: 17 amino acids. Germline CDR1 is MGHRA and CDR2 is YSYEKL. In nucleotides, the CDR3 is TGCGCCAGCAGCCATGTCCCGGGACAGGGGGCGGCCACTGAAGCTTTCTTT. Protein: CASSHVPGQGAATEAFF.

The J gene is TRBJ1-4, the V gene TRBV9; D gene unclear. The germline V gene has CDR1 SGDLS and CDR2 YYNGEE. Trimming stripped 0 bases from V and 7 bases from J, with 13 bases between. The CDR3 contains 15 residues. CDR3 coding DNA: TGTGCCAGCAGCGTAGAAGCATCCGTTCGTGAAAAACTGTTTTTT. As protein: CASSVEASVREKLFF.

This chain links TRBV24-1 with TRBJ2-3; tentatively, D is TRBD1 (6 bases). Trimming left V 11 bases short and J 4 bases short, with 12 bases between. Germline values: CDR1 KGHDR, CDR2 SFDVKD. The CDR3 extends over 12 amino acids. The CDR3 reads CAIAQGSDTQYF. CDR3 nucleotides: TGTGCCATCGCGCAGGGGTCAGATACGCAGTATTTT.

V and J are TRBV6-4 and TRBJ2-7, with D perhaps TRBD1 (6 bases). Germline V gene sequence: CDR1 MRHNA, CDR2 SNTAGT. Trimming took 10 bases from V and 3 from J, leaving 22 bases between them. The CDR3 has 15 amino acids. CDR3 nucleotide sequence: TGTGCCATCTCCGGTCAGGGGCGCGTGATCTACGAGCAGTACTTC. Its translation is CAISGQGRVIYEQYF.

This clone has just a few counts. This rearrangement joins TRBV3-1 (or the pseudogene TRBV3-2) to TRBJ2-1; 7 bases are shared with TRBD1. The V gene end was trimmed by 4 bases and the J gene end by 9 bases; junction bases not matched to a gene: 9. Germline CDR1 is LGHDT and CDR2 is YNNKEL (reference sequence). The CDR3 contains 14 residues. In nucleotides, the CDR3 is TGTGCCAGCAGCCGGGGGACAGTCTCGACTGAGCAGTTCTTC. Its translation: CASSRGTVSTEQFF.

The genes are TRBV9 and TRBJ2-3, with D perhaps matching TRBD2 (7 bases). The CDR3 sequence is 16 residues long. Trimming left V 4 bases short and J 5 bases short, with 20 bases between. Looked up from germline, CDR1 is SGDLS and CDR2 is YYNGEE. CDR3 nucleotides: TGTGCCAGCAGCCTGAGGGACGGGGGGCAAGGAGATACGCAGTATTTT. Translated: CASSLRDGGQGDTQYF.

The chain employs TRBV5-8 and TRBJ1-4, with D possibly TRBD1 on 6 matching bases. V was pared by 0 bases and J by 5 bases, with 11 bases between. The V gene's germline CDR1 is SGHTS and CDR2 YDEGEE. The CDR3 length is 15 residues. The chain's CDR3 is CASSLGVQGNEKLFF. CDR3 bases: TGTGCCAGCAGCTTGGGGGTGCAGGGGAATGAAAAACTGTTTTTT.

The gene calls are TRBV5-1 and TRBJ2-3; weak D call: TRBD2 (6 bases). The CDR3 sequence is 13 residues long. V shed 4 bases and J shed 3 bases, with 9 bases lying between them. CDR1 and CDR2 from the germline V gene are SGHRS and YFSETQ. In nucleotides, the CDR3 is TGCGCCAGCAGCCAAGCGGGTACAGATACGCAGTATTTT. Translating it yields CASSQAGTDTQYF.

The gene calls are TRBV19 and TRBJ1-5; TRBD1 matches 8 bases. V shed 5 bases, J shed 4 bases, and the junction held 7 bases outside the gene matches. Per germline, CDR1 LNHDA and CDR2 SQIVND (reference sequence). CDR3 length: 15 residues. Here the CDR3 reads CASSQPRTGNQPQHF. The CDR3 DNA is TGTGCCAGTAGTCAACCCCGGACAGGGAATCAGCCCCAGCATTTT.

This clone was counted once. The CDR3 region is CASSQAGQQETQYF. CDR3 in DNA: TGTGCCAGCAGCCAGGCGGGTCAGCAAGAGACCCAGTACTTC. The chain is built from TRBV3-1 (or the pseudogene TRBV3-2) and TRBJ2-5; TRBD2 might be the D (5 bases). Germline CDR1 and CDR2: LGHDT and YNNKEL (reference sequence). V shed 3 bases and J shed 2 bases, with 10 bases lying between them. The CDR3 runs 14 residues.

This clone showed up just a few times. The rearrangement joins TRBV5-1 to TRBJ2-7; the D gene is possibly TRBD1 (6 bases). V was shortened by 4 bases and J by 5 bases, with 16 bases between the two germline ends. The CDR3 is 14 residues long. CDR1 and CDR2 from the germline V gene are SGHRS and YFSETQ. In nucleotides, the CDR3 is TGCGCCAGCAGCCGAGAAACAGGGAACCACGAGCAGTACTTC. It specifies CASSRETGNHEQYF.

In this sample, this clone turned up a few times. V and J are TRBV6-2 or TRBV6-3 and TRBJ1-5; perhaps TRBD1 as D (6 bases). The ends were cut back, 2 bases at V and 4 bases at J, with 15 bases in the middle. This CDR3 spans 16 amino acids. Germline CDR1 is MNHEY and CDR2 is SVGEGT. The CDR3: CASSYHNSRGNQPQHF. CDR3 bases: TGTGCCAGCAGTTACCACAATTCTAGGGGGAATCAGCCCCAGCATTTT.

This rearrangement joins TRBV4-3 to TRBJ1-2; D unclear. V dropped 1 base and J dropped 6 bases, with 12 bases sitting between them. Per germline, CDR1 LGHNA and CDR2 YSLEER. This CDR3 spans 14 amino acids. CDR3 DNA: TGCGCCAGCAGCCAAGGGCCTGTTGGAGATGGCTACACCTTC. Amino acid sequence: CASSQGPVGDGYTF.

The chain joins TRBV5-1 to TRBJ1-2; D remains unclear. The V gene's germline CDR1 is SGHRS and CDR2 YFSETQ. Trimming pared 5 bases from V and 8 bases from J, leaving 19 bases between. The CDR3 runs to 14 residues. The CDR3 is CASREAYQSEGYTF. CDR3 DNA sequence: TGCGCCAGCAGGGAGGCCTATCAGTCAGAGGGCTACACCTTC.

In this sample, this clone turned up once. V is TRBV5-4 and J is TRBJ2-3; unclear D gene. Germline CDR1 is SGHNT and CDR2 is YYREEE (reference sequence). V was cut by 4 bases and J by 4 bases, with 7 bases left in between. The CDR3 is 12 residues long. Written as DNA, the CDR3 is TGTGCCAGCAGCCTTCCCTCAGATACGCAGTATTTT. Protein sequence: CASSLPSDTQYF.

Here the CDR3 reads CASSLRQGSWGPFF. The CDR3 coding sequence is TGTGCCAGCAGTTTACGACAGGGTTCGTGGGGTCCGTTCTTC. J is TRBJ2-1 and V is TRBV28, with 7 bases matching TRBD1. Trimming took 2 bases from V and 15 from J; bases not matched to a gene: 13. This CDR3 has 14 residues. CDR1 MDHEN and CDR2 SYDVKM come from the germline V gene.

This chain uses TRBV6-6 with TRBJ1-2, with 10 bases matching TRBD1. The CDR3 consists of 13 residues. J gave up 6 bases and V 6 bases, and 4 bases lay outside the gene matches. Germline V gives CDR1 MNHNY, CDR2 SVGAGI (reference sequence). CDR3 residues: CASRRQGADGYTF. In nucleotides, the CDR3 is TGTGCCAGCAGGCGACAGGGGGCAGATGGCTACACCTTC.

V usage is TRBV12-3 or TRBV12-4 and J usage is TRBJ2-7, with 9 bases matching TRBD1. The CDR3 spans 12 residues. V lost 7 bases, J lost 6 bases, and 4 bases stayed unmatched. The CDR3 region has the DNA TGTGCCAGCACCCCGGACAGGGGCGAGCAGTACTTC. Protein sequence: CASTPDRGEQYF.

CDR3 loop: CASSFQSNQPQHF. In DNA, the CDR3 is TGTGCCAGCAGTTTTCAGAGCAATCAGCCCCAGCATTTT. The chain links TRBV6-5 to TRBJ1-5; D is uncertain. The CDR3 consists of 13 residues. Trimming cost V 4 bases and J 1 base, with 5 bases left between them. In germline, CDR1 is MNHEY, CDR2 SVGAGI.

The chain is built from TRBV3-1 (or the pseudogene TRBV3-2) and TRBJ1-2; D remains ambiguous. This CDR3 comprises 14 residues. The germline V and J ends were trimmed by 3 bases and 8 bases, with 16 bases remaining between them. CDR1 is LGHDT and CDR2 is YNNKEL in the germline V gene (reference sequence). CDR3 in DNA: TGTGCCAGCAGCCAGAGGGATAGGGTCGGGGGCTACACCTTC. Protein product: CASSQRDRVGGYTF.

The chain employs TRBV6-5 and TRBJ1-2, with 7 bases matching TRBD1. Looked up from germline, CDR1 is MNHEY and CDR2 is SVGAGI. This CDR3 is built from 13 residues. The V gene end was trimmed by 6 bases and the J gene end by 4 bases; junction bases not matched to a gene: 5. In DNA, the CDR3 is TGTGCCAGCAGGATGGGACAGCTCTATGGCTACACCTTC. Translation gives CASRMGQLYGYTF.

J is TRBJ1-5 and V is TRBV19; no reliable D call. Germline lookup yields CDR1 LNHDA and CDR2 SQIVND (reference sequence). The CDR3 loop spans 16 amino acids. Trimming removed 1 base from V and 0 bases from J, with 10 bases in between. CDR3 sequence (DNA): TGTGCCAGTAGTATAGGCCCCCTCTATAGCAATCAGCCCCAGCATTTT. Translated: CASSIGPLYSNQPQHF. The whole variable domain, remainder taken from reference TRBV19 and TRBJ1-5, is DGGITQSPKYLFRKEGQNVTLSCEQNLNHDAMYWYRQDPGQGLRLIYYSQIVNDFQKGDIAEGYSVSREKKESFPLTVTSAQKNPTAFYLCASSIGPLYSNQPQHFGDGTRLSIL.